The 28 T cell receptor beta chains reported below all come from one sample, sequenced in a study of OX40 agonist ivuxolimab in advanced cancers. Clones were read by immunoSEQ multiplex PCR, and TCRdb kept only the in-frame ones, dropping some. Of tens of thousands of clones in the sample, approximately 85% were seen once. This specimen was CD4+ or CD8+ T cells sorted from blood, taken in a trial of the OX40 agonist ivuxolimab. The origin of the receptors is an adult with an advanced solid tumor such as melanoma, head and neck, liver or kidney cancer.

The J gene is TRBJ2-3, the V gene TRBV30, with D possibly matching TRBD1 (6 bases). The CDR3 length is 13 residues. Germline V CDR1 and CDR2: GTSNPN, SVGIG (reference sequence). Between the trimmed V and J ends, which lost 3 bases and 3 bases, there was a span of 10 bases. CDR3 protein: CAWRRGFTDTQYF. The CDR3, as DNA: TGTGCCTGGAGGAGGGGGTTTACAGATACGCAGTATTTT.

J is TRBJ2-1 and V is TRBV25-1, with 10 bases lining up with TRBD2. J gave up 8 bases and V 3 bases, and 7 bases lay outside the gene matches. CDR3 length equals 15 residues. In germline, CDR1 is MGHDK, CDR2 SYGVNS. CDR3 amino acids: CASSEGLAQFDEQFF. The CDR3 DNA is TGTGCCAGCAGTGAGGGACTAGCGCAATTCGATGAGCAGTTCTTC.

V gene TRBV5-4 combines with J gene TRBJ2-5; maybe TRBD2 (7 bases). This CDR3 has 14 amino acids. Trimming left V 5 bases short and J 1 base short, with 12 bases between. Germline V gives CDR1 SGHNT, CDR2 YYREEE (reference sequence). The CDR3 DNA is TGTGCCAGCAGGGGAGGGGGGCCCCAAGAGACCCAGTACTTC. Protein product: CASRGGGPQETQYF.

The V gene is TRBV5-6, the J gene TRBJ2-7, with 9 bases aligning to TRBD1. V was pared by 0 bases and J by 9 bases, with 7 bases of the junction left unmatched. CDR3 size: 14 residues. Germline assignment: CDR1 SGHDT and CDR2 YYEEEE. CDR3 loop: CASSLGDRGSGQYF. The CDR3 DNA reads as TGTGCCAGCAGCTTGGGAGACAGGGGGAGTGGGCAGTACTTC. The full variable domain, its missing parts supplied by reference TRBV5-6 and TRBJ2-7, is DAGVTQSPTHLIKTRGQQVTLRCSPKSGHDTVSWYQQALGQGPQFIFQYYEEEERQRGNFPDRFSGHQFPNYSSELNVNALLLGDSALYLCASSLGDRGSGQYFGPGTRLTVT.

This clone was found once. The genes are TRBV2 and TRBJ2-7, with D possibly TRBD1 on 6 matching bases. The CDR3 has 12 residues. Trimming pared 6 bases from V and 2 bases from J, leaving 8 bases between. Looked up from germline, CDR1 is SNHLY and CDR2 is FYNNEI. This CDR3 is CASRSGAYEQYF. The CDR3 nucleotides read TGTGCCAGCAGATCAGGGGCCTACGAGCAGTACTTC.

This chain joins TRBV6-5 and TRBJ2-7; TRBD1 matches 7 bases. Unmatched junction bases numbered 7, after V lost 8 bases and J lost 0 bases. This CDR3 comprises 14 residues. Germline CDR1 MNHEY, CDR2 SVGAGI. The CDR3 spells CASGRQGLSYEQYF. The CDR3 DNA is TGTGCCAGCGGACGACAGGGCCTCTCCTACGAGCAGTACTTC.

The genes are TRBV4-3 and TRBJ2-1; 10 nucleotides agree with TRBD2. Germline V gives CDR1 LGHNA, CDR2 YSLEER. The CDR3 consists of 16 residues. Trimming at V came to 4 bases and at J to 4 bases, leaving 7 bases not matched to a gene. CDR3 nucleotide sequence: TGCGCCAGCAGCCCCCGGACTAGCGGAGGTTACAATGAGCAGTTCTTC. Protein sequence: CASSPRTSGGYNEQFF.

Only one count was recorded for this clone. The chain joins TRBV7-2 to TRBJ2-2; 7 bases agree with TRBD2. This CDR3 comprises 14 residues. Trimming cost V 0 bases and J 5 bases; bases outside gene matches: 0. Germline-derived CDR1 and CDR2 are SGHTA and FQGNSA. This CDR3 reads CASSLAGGTGELFF. CDR3 DNA: TGTGCCAGCAGCTTAGCCGGGGGGACCGGGGAGCTGTTTTTT. The complete variable domain, with remaining parts taken from reference TRBV7-2 and TRBJ2-2, reads GAGVSQSPSNKVTEKGKDVELRCDPISGHTALYWYRQSLGQGLEFLIYFQGNSAPDKSGLPSDRFSAERTGGSVSTLTIQRTQQEDSAVYLCASSLAGGTGELFFGEGSRLTVL.

This chain connects TRBV28 to TRBJ1-1; D is ambiguous. The CDR3 length is 11 residues. CDR1 and CDR2 (germline): MDHEN, SYDVKM. Trimming took off 3 bases at V and 4 bases at J, with 3 bases between the two ends. CDR3 residues: CASSLRTEAFF. The DNA of the CDR3 is TGTGCCAGCAGTTTGCGCACTGAAGCTTTCTTT.

The J gene is TRBJ1-2, the V gene TRBV19, with 7 bases lining up with TRBD1. The germline V gene encodes CDR1 LNHDA and CDR2 SQIVND (reference sequence). This CDR3 spans 15 amino acids. With 5 bases clipped from V and 4 bases from J, the junction kept 10 bases outside the gene matches. The CDR3 bases are TGTGCCAGTAGTCTCTACCGGGACAGCGCCTATGGCTACACCTTC. Translation: CASSLYRDSAYGYTF. The full variable domain, with the rest looked up from reference TRBV19 and TRBJ1-2, is DGGITQSPKYLFRKEGQNVTLSCEQNLNHDAMYWYRQDPGQGLRLIYYSQIVNDFQKGDIAEGYSVSREKKESFPLTVTSAQKNPTAFYLCASSLYRDSAYGYTFGSGTRLTVV.

The genes are TRBV4-2 and TRBJ1-5, with 10 bases identical to TRBD1. The germline V gene has CDR1 LGHNA and CDR2 YNFKEQ. With 5 bases clipped from V and 0 bases from J, the junction kept 1 base outside the gene matches. The CDR3 contains 15 residues. The CDR3 loop reads CASSGTGDSNQPQHF. For the CDR3, the DNA is TGTGCCAGCAGCGGGACAGGGGATAGCAATCAGCCCCAGCATTTT.

The chain employs TRBV19 and TRBJ2-3; D is possibly TRBD2 (5 bases). In germline, CDR1 is LNHDA, CDR2 SQIVND (reference sequence). CDR3 size: 16 residues. V lost 6 bases and J lost 0, with 16 bases in between. This CDR3 is CASSPTREISTDTQYF. The DNA for the CDR3 is TGTGCCAGTAGCCCTACTAGGGAAATTAGCACAGATACGCAGTATTTT.

This sequence joins TRBV5-4 and TRBJ1-1; 9 bases are shared with TRBD1. From germline, CDR1 is SGHNT and CDR2 YYREEE (reference sequence). Germline trimming cut 4 bases from V and 1 base from J; bases unmatched to any gene: 8. The CDR3 extends over 16 amino acids. The CDR3: CASSLGGQGANTEAFF. CDR3 nucleotides: TGTGCCAGCAGCCTTGGGGGACAGGGTGCGAACACTGAAGCTTTCTTT.

J is TRBJ1-3 and V is TRBV4-3; 8 bases line up with TRBD1. The V gene's germline CDR1 is LGHNA and CDR2 YSLEER. The junction had 7 bases not matched to a gene; V was cut back by 1 base and J by 8 bases. The CDR3 is made up of 15 amino acids. CDR3 protein: CASSQATGVPYTIYF. The CDR3 DNA reads TGCGCCAGCAGCCAAGCGACAGGGGTTCCCTACACCATATATTTT.

CDR3 loop: CASSPQGNGYTF. The CDR3 DNA reads as TGTGCCAGCTCACCACAGGGGAATGGCTACACCTTC. The chain links TRBV18 to TRBJ1-2; D perhaps matches TRBD1 (5 bases). Germline V CDR1 and CDR2: KGHSH, LQKENI. The CDR3 is made up of 12 amino acids. With 1 base removed from V and 6 bases from J, the gap between germline ends came to 6 bases.

This sequence joins TRBV7-2 and TRBJ2-3; the match to TRBD2 covers 10 bases. The germline gives CDR1 SGHTA, CDR2 FQGNSA. V dropped 3 bases and J dropped 3; count of bases not matched to a gene: 12. The CDR3 covers 18 residues. CDR3 loop: CASSFHWTSGGDTDTQYF. Written as DNA, the CDR3 is TGTGCCAGCAGCTTTCACTGGACTAGCGGAGGTGATACAGATACGCAGTATTTT.

A few counts support this clone. The chain combines TRBV27 with TRBJ2-3, with 8 bases lining up with TRBD1. This CDR3 is 17 amino acids long. From germline, CDR1 is MNHEY and CDR2 SMNVEV (reference sequence). V gave up 0 bases and J gave up 2 bases; unmatched junction bases: 7. The CDR3 protein is CASSLSQGAFSTDTQYF. Written as DNA, the CDR3 is TGTGCCAGCAGTTTATCCCAGGGGGCGTTCTCCACAGATACGCAGTATTTT.

This chain links TRBV6-5 with TRBJ2-7; TRBD2 matches 10 bases. Trimming at V came to 6 bases and at J to 5 bases, leaving 7 bases not matched to a gene. The CDR3 sequence is 14 residues long. Germline-derived CDR1 and CDR2 are MNHEY and SVGAGI. The CDR3 loop reads CASRALAGADEQYF. The CDR3 nucleotides are TGTGCCAGCAGGGCTCTAGCGGGGGCAGACGAGCAGTACTTC.

This clone appeared once. The junction shows a germline mismatch at one end, possibly a read error. The chain couples TRBV5-1 to TRBJ2-4; D may be TRBD1 (5 bases). CDR3 length: 16 amino acids. Germline CDR1 reads SGHRS; CDR2 reads YFSETQ. The CDR3 nucleotides read TGCGCCGGCAGCTTGAACGGATGGGGCAGCAGTGACATTCAGTACTTC. The encoded protein is CAGSLNGWGSSDIQYF. Combining the CDR3 with reference TRBV5-1 and TRBJ2-4 gives the whole variable domain KAGVTQTPRYLIKTRGQQVTLSCSPISGHRSVSWYQQTPGQGLQFLFEYFSETQRNKGNFPGRFSGRQFSNSRSEMNVSTLELGDSALYLCAGSLNGWGSSDIQYFGAGTRLSVL.

The gene calls are TRBV2 and TRBJ2-7; TRBD2 is a possible D gene (5 bases). This CDR3 contains 13 residues. CDR1 and CDR2 from the germline V gene are SNHLY and FYNNEI. The ends were cut back, 6 bases at V and 6 bases at J, with 15 bases in the middle. CDR3 region: CASRRGYPGEQYF. CDR3 nucleotide sequence: TGTGCCAGCAGACGAGGGTACCCTGGCGAGCAGTACTTC.

The chain joins TRBV5-1 to TRBJ2-7; 10 nucleotides match TRBD2. The CDR3 loop spans 15 amino acids. In germline, CDR1 is SGHRS, CDR2 YFSETQ. Unmatched junction bases numbered 6, after V lost 4 bases and J lost 2 bases. CDR3 nucleotide sequence: TGCGCCAGCAGCGACCGGACTAGCGGCCCCTACGAGCAGTACTTC. This codes for CASSDRTSGPYEQYF. The whole variable domain, remainder taken from reference TRBV5-1 and TRBJ2-7, is KAGVTQTPRYLIKTRGQQVTLSCSPISGHRSVSWYQQTPGQGLQFLFEYFSETQRNKGNFPGRFSGRQFSNSRSEMNVSTLELGDSALYLCASSDRTSGPYEQYFGPGTRLTVT.

This chain joins TRBV19 and TRBJ1-2, with 7 bases aligning to TRBD1. Germline CDR1 is LNHDA and CDR2 is SQIVND (reference sequence). V lost 5 bases, J lost 4 bases, and 16 bases stayed unmatched. CDR3 length: 17 residues. This chain's CDR3 is CASSGATGVGSTYGYTF. For the CDR3, the DNA is TGTGCCAGTAGTGGGGCCACAGGGGTTGGATCTACCTATGGCTACACCTTC. The variable domain in full, with the rest retrieved from reference TRBV19 and TRBJ1-2, is DGGITQSPKYLFRKEGQNVTLSCEQNLNHDAMYWYRQDPGQGLRLIYYSQIVNDFQKGDIAEGYSVSREKKESFPLTVTSAQKNPTAFYLCASSGATGVGSTYGYTFGSGTRLTVV.

The gene calls are TRBV4-1 and TRBJ2-5; 9 nucleotides match TRBD2. Unmatched junction bases numbered 3, after V lost 5 bases and J lost 2 bases. This CDR3 comprises 14 residues. Germline V lookup: CDR1 MGHRA, CDR2 YSYEKL. CDR3 protein: CASSKTSGQETQYF. Written as DNA, the CDR3 is TGCGCCAGCAGCAAGACTAGCGGACAAGAGACCCAGTACTTC.

The chain is built from TRBV5-6 and TRBJ1-3; no definite D call. There are 16 residues in the CDR3. The germline V gene has CDR1 SGHDT and CDR2 YYEEEE. Trimming took off 0 bases at V and 4 bases at J, with 14 bases between the two ends. CDR3 amino acids: CASSLDVKGSGNTIYF. The CDR3 DNA reads as TGTGCCAGCAGCTTGGATGTTAAAGGGTCCGGAAACACCATATATTTT.

The chain uses TRBV28 and TRBJ1-1, with 8 bases aligning to TRBD1. The germline V gene has CDR1 MDHEN and CDR2 SYDVKM. J lost 3 bases, V lost 3 bases, and 12 bases had no gene match. The CDR3 is 17 amino acids. The CDR3 loop is CASSLPSAGGEDTEAFF. The CDR3 DNA reads TGTGCCAGCAGTTTGCCCTCGGCAGGGGGCGAAGACACTGAAGCTTTCTTT.

Turning to this clone: The junction does not match germline at one end; this may be a read error. The rearrangement joins TRBV9 to TRBJ2-3; D is unclear. The CDR3 has 13 amino acids. Germline-derived CDR1 and CDR2 are SGDLS and YYNGEE. CDR3: CACSCLGTDTQYF. CDR3 coding DNA: TGTGCCTGCAGCTGCCTCGGCACAGATACGCAGTATTTT.

This clone qualifies as large. The chain combines TRBV5-1 with TRBJ2-1; no clear D gene. The CDR3 extends over 17 amino acids. Between the trimmed V and J ends, which lost 0 bases and 0 bases, there was a span of 13 bases. Per the germline V gene, CDR1 is SGHRS and CDR2 is YFSETQ. CDR3 loop: CASSLEVSFSSYNEQFF. DNA of the CDR3: TGCGCCAGCAGCTTGGAGGTTTCTTTTAGCTCCTACAATGAGCAGTTCTTC.

J is TRBJ1-2 and V is TRBV9; D is ambiguous. V lost 4 bases and J lost 4, with 14 bases in between. The germline V gene encodes CDR1 SGDLS and CDR2 YYNGEE. CDR3 size: 14 residues. CDR3: CASSPESSGYGYTF. The CDR3 region has the DNA TGTGCCAGCAGCCCTGAGTCCAGCGGCTATGGCTACACCTTC. The variable domain in full, completed from reference TRBV9 and TRBJ1-2, reads DSGVTQTPKHLITATGQRVTLRCSPRSGDLSVYWYQQSLDQGLQFLIQYYNGEERAKGNILERFSAQQFPDLHSELNLSSLELGDSALYFCASSPESSGYGYTFGSGTRLTVV.